This T cell receptor beta chain was sequenced during a study of blood T cell repertoires in COVID-19. The germline V gene has CDR1 SEHNR and CDR2 FQNEAQ (reference sequence). The CDR3 has 14 amino acids. The V gene end was trimmed by 5 bases and the J gene end by 3 bases; junction bases not matched to a gene: 6. Measured with immunoSEQ multiplex PCR; TCRdb has only the in-frame clones, and not every one. This sample has hundreds of thousands of clones, with roughly 90% found just once. This clonotype was sampled from a woman between 65 and 79 years old with COVID-19, enrolled during active disease. The gene calls are TRBV7-9 and TRBJ2-7; 8 bases fit TRBD2. The specimen was peripheral blood. CDR3 in amino acids: CASSTLTSDYEQYF. In DNA, the CDR3 is TGTGCCAGCAGCACACTGACTAGCGACTACGAGCAGTACTTC.